This TCR beta chain was documented in a study of OX40 agonist ivuxolimab in advanced cancers. Study-level findings and limits: CD4+ and CD8+ blood T cells expanded clonally by week 6 at 0.1 to 3.0 mg/kg.

Repertoires were generated with immunoSEQ multiplex PCR, while TCRdb's copy carries only in-frame clones and drops some. The repertoire holds roughly 38,000 clones, with 82% as singletons. Autoimmune disease history or systemic immunosuppression excluded patients. The CDR3 is made up of 13 amino acids. V was shortened by 1 base and J by 8 bases, with 9 bases between the two germline ends. Germline V gives CDR1 SGDLS, CDR2 YYNGEE. Worth noting for this clone: Its specificity is not known.

The specimen was CD4+ or CD8+ T cells sorted from blood, collected in a trial of the OX40 agonist ivuxolimab. The clonotype originates from an adult with an advanced solid tumor such as melanoma, head and neck, liver or kidney cancer. The chain links TRBV9 to TRBJ1-4; D remains unclear. The CDR3 region has the DNA TGTGCCAGCAGCGTAATGGGTTCCGAAAAACTGTTTTTT. Translated: CASSVMGSEKLFF. Full variable domain (outside the CDR3, taken from reference TRBV9 and TRBJ1-4): DSGVTQTPKHLITATGQRVTLRCSPRSGDLSVYWYQQSLDQGLQFLIQYYNGEERAKGNILERFSAQQFPDLHSELNLSSLELGDSALYFCASSVMGSEKLFFGSGTQLSVL.